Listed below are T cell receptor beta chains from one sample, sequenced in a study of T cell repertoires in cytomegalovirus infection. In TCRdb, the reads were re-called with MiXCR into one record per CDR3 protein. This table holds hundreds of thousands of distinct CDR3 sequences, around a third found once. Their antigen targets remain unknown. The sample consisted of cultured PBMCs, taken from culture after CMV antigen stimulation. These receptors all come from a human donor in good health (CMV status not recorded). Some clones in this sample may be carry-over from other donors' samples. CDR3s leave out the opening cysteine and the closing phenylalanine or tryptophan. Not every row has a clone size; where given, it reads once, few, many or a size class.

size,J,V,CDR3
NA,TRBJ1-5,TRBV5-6,ASSSYRQGSQPQH
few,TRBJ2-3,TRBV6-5,ASSFPGSTDTQY
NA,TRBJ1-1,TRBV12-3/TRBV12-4,ASTHDRPNTEAF
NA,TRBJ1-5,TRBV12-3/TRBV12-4,ASSPGVGIQPQH
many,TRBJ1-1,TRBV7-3,ASSSQQNTEAF
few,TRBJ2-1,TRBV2,ASGGASGVHNEQF
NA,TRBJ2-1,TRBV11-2,ASPGGF
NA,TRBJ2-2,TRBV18,ASSPVAGGDPDTGELF
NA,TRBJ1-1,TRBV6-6,ATSPLQGRTEAF
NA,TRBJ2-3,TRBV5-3,ASSLAIGRASDTQY
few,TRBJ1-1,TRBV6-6,ASSYRTENTEAF
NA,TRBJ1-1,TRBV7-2,ASSPDANTEAF
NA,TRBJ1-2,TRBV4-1,ASSPRGENYGYT
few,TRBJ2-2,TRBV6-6,ASSSGRLARGELF
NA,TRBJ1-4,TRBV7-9,ASTTNPGVEKLF
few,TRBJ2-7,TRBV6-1,ASRVTGYEQY
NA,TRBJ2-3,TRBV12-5,ASGLAAAGSTDTQY
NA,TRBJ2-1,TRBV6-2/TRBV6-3,ASRPSGGRYNEQF
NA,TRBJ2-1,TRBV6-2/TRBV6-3,ASSYSASLEVDEQF
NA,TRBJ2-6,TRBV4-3,ASSQGRRLLRSGANVLT
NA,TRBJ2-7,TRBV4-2,ASSQLGGEQY
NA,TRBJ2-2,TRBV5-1,ASSHAISRELF